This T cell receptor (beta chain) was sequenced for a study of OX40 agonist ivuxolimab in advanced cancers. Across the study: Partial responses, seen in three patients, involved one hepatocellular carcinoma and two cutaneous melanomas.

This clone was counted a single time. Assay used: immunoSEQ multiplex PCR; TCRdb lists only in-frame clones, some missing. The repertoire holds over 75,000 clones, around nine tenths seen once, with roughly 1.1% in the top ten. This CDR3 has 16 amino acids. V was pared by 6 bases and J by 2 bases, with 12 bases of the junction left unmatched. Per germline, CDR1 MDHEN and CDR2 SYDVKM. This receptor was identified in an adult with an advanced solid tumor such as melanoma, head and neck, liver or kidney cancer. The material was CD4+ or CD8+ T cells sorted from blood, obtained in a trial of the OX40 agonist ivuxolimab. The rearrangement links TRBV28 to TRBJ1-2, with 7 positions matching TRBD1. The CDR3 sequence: CASSIGTGTANYGYTF. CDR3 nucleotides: TGTGCCAGCAGCATCGGAACCGGGACAGCGAACTATGGCTACACCTTC.